The T cell receptor (beta chain) described here comes from a study of Ad26.COV2.S vaccination and SARS-CoV-2 variants. Study-wide context: Enrolled in COV1001, the donor was in the Ad26.COV2.S trial arm, which received the vaccine. Ad26.COV2.S given intramuscularly, once or twice 56 days apart.

Assay used: immunoSEQ multiplex PCR; TCRdb lists only in-frame clones, some missing. The sample records 300,000 to 400,000 clones, about 86% being singletons. The treatment here: 15 to 20 received Ad26.COV2.S at low or high dose, single or two shots; about 5 received placebo; per-sample allocation not given. Repertoires come from day 63 after the first vaccine or placebo injection. This adult donor, from Boston, was 18-55 years old. Vaccine was an Ad26 vector expressing Wuhan-strain SARS-CoV-2 spike. In this sample, this clone turned up once. A junction boundary mismatches the germline segment, possibly from a read error. The sequences come from peripheral blood, collected in a trial of Ad26.COV2.S vaccine versus placebo. The receptor was derived from a person between 18 and 60 years old who received the Ad26.COV2.S COVID-19 vaccine or a placebo.

The CDR3 reads CASSQGRDRAAEAFF. CDR3 DNA: TGTGCCAGCAGCCAGGGGCGGGACAGGGCCGCTGAGGCTTTCTTT. The rearrangement links TRBV13 to TRBJ1-1; TRBD1 aligns across 9 bases. Germline V gene data show CDR1 as PRHDT and CDR2 as FYEKMQ (reference sequence). The CDR3 contains 15 residues.